This T cell receptor beta chain was identified in a study of OX40 agonist ivuxolimab in advanced cancers. Study at large: Patients were dosed intravenously with ivuxolimab at 0.01 to 10 mg/kg every 2 weeks. Averaging about 60 years in age, with a range of 23 to 79, the cohort was more than 75% male. Study-level points and caveats: There were also nonresponders showing low normalized T-cell clonal expansion.

There are 13 residues in the CDR3. Trimming removed 2 bases at V and 8 bases at J, with 12 bases between. Germline values: CDR1 MNHEY, CDR2 SVGAGI. Note on this clone: Its antigen is not identified.

Clones were sequenced by immunoSEQ multiplex PCR, and TCRdb holds only the in-frame ones, with some missing. The sample records fewer than 65,000 clones, about nine tenths being singletons. The chain has TRBV6-5 and TRBJ1-2; perhaps TRBD1 as D (6 bases). The origin of this receptor is an adult with an advanced solid tumor such as melanoma, head and neck, liver or kidney cancer. Sample: CD4+ or CD8+ T cells sorted from blood, taken in a trial of the OX40 agonist ivuxolimab. CDR3 nucleotide sequence: TGTGCCAGCAGTTACCGAACAGGGTTGGGCTACACCTTC. Amino acid sequence: CASSYRTGLGYTF.